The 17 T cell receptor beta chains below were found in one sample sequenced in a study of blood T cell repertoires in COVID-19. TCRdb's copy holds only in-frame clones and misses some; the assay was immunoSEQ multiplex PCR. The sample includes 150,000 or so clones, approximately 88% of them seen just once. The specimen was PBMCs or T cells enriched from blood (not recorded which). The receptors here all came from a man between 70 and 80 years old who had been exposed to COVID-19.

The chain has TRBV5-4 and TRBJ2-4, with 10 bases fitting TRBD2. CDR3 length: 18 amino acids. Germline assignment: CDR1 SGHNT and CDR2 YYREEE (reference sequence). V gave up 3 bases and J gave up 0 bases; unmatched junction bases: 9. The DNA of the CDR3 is TGTGCCAGCAGCTCCCTAGCGGGAGCGACGCGAGCCAAAAACATTCAGTACTTC. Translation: CASSSLAGATRAKNIQYF. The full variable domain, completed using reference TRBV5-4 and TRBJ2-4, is ETGVTQSPTHLIKTRGQQVTLRCSSQSGHNTVSWYQQALGQGPQFIFQYYREEENGRGNFPPRFSGLQFPNYSSELNVNALELDDSALYLCASSSLAGATRAKNIQYFGAGTRLSVL.

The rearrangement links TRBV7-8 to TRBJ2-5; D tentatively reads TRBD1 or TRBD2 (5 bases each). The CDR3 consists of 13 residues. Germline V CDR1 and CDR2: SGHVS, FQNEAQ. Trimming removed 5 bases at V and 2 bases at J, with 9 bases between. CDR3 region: CASSRGHQETQYF. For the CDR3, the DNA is TGTGCCAGCAGCCGGGGCCATCAAGAGACCCAGTACTTC.

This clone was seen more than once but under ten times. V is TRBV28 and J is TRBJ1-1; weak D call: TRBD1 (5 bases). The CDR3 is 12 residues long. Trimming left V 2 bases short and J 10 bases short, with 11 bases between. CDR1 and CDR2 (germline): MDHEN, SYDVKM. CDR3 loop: CASSLKGIGAFF. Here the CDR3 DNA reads TGTGCCAGCAGTTTAAAGGGGATAGGAGCTTTCTTT.

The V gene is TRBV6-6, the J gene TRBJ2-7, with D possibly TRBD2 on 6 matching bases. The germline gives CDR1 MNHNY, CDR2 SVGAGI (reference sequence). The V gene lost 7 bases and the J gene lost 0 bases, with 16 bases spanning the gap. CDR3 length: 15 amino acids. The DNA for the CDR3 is TGTGCCAGCAATCTTAGCGGAGCCCTCTCCTACGAGCAGTACTTC. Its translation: CASNLSGALSYEQYF.

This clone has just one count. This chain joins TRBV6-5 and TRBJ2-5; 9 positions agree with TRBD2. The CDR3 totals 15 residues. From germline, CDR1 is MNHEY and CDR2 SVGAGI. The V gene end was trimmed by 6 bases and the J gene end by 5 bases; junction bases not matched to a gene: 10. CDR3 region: CASSSPGGGVETQYF. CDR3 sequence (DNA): TGTGCCAGCAGCAGTCCGGGCGGGGGGGTTGAGACCCAGTACTTC.

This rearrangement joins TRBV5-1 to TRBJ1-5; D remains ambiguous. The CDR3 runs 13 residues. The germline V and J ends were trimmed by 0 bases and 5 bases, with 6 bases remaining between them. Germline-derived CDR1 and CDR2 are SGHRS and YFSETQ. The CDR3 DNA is TGCGCCAGCAGCTTGGCCCCATATCAGCCCCAGCATTTT. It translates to CASSLAPYQPQHF.

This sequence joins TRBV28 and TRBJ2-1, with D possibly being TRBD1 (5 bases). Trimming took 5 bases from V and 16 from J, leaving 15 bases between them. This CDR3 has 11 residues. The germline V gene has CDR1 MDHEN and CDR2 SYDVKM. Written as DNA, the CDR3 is TGTGCCAGCAGTGTCGACAGCCACCCCTTCTTC. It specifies CASSVDSHPFF.

The CDR3 DNA reads TGCGCCAGCAGTGAGGCAGAGAACACTGAAGCTTTCTTT. Protein product: CASSEAENTEAFF. The chain uses TRBV10-2 and TRBJ1-1; D gene uncertain. V lost 2 bases to trimming and J lost 1 base, with 5 bases between them. Germline values: CDR1 WSHSY, CDR2 SAAADI. This CDR3 region has 13 residues.

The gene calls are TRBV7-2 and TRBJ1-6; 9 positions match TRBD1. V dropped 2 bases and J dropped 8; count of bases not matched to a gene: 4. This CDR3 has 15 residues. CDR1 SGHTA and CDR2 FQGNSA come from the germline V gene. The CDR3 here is CASSLRTGEDSPLHF. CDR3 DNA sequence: TGTGCCAGCAGCTTAAGGACAGGGGAGGATTCACCCCTCCACTTT.

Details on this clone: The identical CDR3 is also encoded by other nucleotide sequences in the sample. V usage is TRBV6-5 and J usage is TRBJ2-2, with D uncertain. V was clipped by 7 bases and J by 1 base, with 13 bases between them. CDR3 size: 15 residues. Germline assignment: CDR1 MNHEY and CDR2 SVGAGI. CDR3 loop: CASTSGGQNTGELFF. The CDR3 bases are TGTGCCAGCACTTCCGGCGGTCAGAACACCGGGGAGCTGTTTTTT.

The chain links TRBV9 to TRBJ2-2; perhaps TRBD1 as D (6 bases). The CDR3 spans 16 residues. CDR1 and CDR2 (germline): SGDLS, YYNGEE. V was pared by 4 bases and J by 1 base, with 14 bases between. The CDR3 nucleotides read TGTGCCAGCAGCCCGGGTCCGGGACAGAACACCGGGGAGCTGTTTTTT. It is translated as CASSPGPGQNTGELFF.

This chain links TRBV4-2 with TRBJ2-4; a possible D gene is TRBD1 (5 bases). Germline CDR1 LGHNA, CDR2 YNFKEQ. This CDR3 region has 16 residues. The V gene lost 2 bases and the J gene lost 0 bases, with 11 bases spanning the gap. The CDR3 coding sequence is TGTGCCAGCAGCCAACCGGACAACCTAGCCAAAAACATTCAGTACTTC. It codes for CASSQPDNLAKNIQYF.

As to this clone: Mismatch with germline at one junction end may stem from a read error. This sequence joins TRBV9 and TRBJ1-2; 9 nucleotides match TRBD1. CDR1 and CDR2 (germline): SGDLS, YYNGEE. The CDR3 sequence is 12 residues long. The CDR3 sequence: CASSAQDRGYGF. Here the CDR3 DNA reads TGTGCCAGCAGCGCCCAGGACAGGGGCTATGGCTTC.

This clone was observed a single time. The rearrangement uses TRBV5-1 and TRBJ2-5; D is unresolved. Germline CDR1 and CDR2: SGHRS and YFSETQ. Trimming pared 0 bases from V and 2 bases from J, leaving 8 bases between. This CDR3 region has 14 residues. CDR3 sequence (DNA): TGCGCCAGCAGCTTGGGGCAGAAACAAGAGACCCAGTACTTC. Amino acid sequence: CASSLGQKQETQYF.

The DNA of the CDR3 is TGTGCCAGCACCGAGGCGGTACAACCCGCCGAGCAGTACTTC. Encoded protein: CASTEAVQPAEQYF. The J gene is TRBJ2-7, the V gene TRBV11-1; no reliable D call. Looked up from germline, CDR1 is SGHAT and CDR2 is FQDESV (reference sequence). The CDR3 extends over 14 amino acids. The germline V and J ends were trimmed by 7 bases and 6 bases, with 19 bases remaining between them.

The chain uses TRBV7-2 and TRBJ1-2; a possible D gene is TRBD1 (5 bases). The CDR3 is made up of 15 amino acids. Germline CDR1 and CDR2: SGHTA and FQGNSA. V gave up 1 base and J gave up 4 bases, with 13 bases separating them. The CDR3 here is CASSLDRQGVYGYTF. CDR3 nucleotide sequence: TGTGCCAGCAGCTTAGACCGGCAGGGTGTCTATGGCTACACCTTC.

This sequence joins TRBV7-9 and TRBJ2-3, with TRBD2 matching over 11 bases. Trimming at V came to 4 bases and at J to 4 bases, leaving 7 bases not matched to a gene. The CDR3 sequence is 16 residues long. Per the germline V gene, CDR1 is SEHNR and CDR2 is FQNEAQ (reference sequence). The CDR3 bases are TGTGCCAGCAGCTCCCGTAGCGGGGGGGCGGCAGATACGCAGTATTTT. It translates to CASSSRSGGAADTQYF.